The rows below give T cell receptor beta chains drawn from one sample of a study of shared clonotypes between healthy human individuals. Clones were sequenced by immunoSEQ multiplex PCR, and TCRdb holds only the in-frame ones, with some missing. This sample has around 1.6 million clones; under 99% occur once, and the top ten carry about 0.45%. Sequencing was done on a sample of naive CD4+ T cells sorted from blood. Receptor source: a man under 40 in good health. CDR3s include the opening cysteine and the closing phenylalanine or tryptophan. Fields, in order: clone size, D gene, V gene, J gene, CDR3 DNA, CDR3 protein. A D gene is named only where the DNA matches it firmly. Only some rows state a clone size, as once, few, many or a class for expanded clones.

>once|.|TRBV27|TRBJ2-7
TGTGCCAGCAGTTTACGGCTCTCCGGGATCTTATCCTACGAGCAGTACTTC
CASSLRLSGILSYEQYF
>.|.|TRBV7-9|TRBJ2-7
TGTGCCAGCAGCCGGACGGTACCCTACGAGCAGTACTTC
CASSRTVPYEQYF
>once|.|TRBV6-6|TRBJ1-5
TGTGCCAGCAGTTACCGGGGGGGTGACCTAGCCTTT
CASSYRGGDLAF
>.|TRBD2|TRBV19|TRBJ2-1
TGTGCCAGTAGTACCTCGCTAGCGGGAGCTTTCAATGAGCAGTTCTTC
CASSTSLAGAFNEQFF
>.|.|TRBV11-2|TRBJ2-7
TGTGCCAGCAGCTTAGCTAGCCCCATCCCCTTTAACTACGAGCAGTACTTC
CASSLASPIPFNYEQYF
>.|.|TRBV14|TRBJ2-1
TGTGCCAGCAGCCAGTCATTAGATTGGTCGCGGAATGAGCAGTTCTTC
CASSQSLDWSRNEQFF
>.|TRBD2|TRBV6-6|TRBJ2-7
TGTGCCAGCAGTTACTCGCGGGAGACCTACGAGCAGTACTTC
CASSYSRETYEQYF
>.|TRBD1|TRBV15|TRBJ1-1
TGTGCCACCAGCAGAGATGGACAGGGTGAAGCTTTCTTT
CATSRDGQGEAFF
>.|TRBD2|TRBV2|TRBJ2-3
TGTGCCAGCGTAGCGGGAGGGGATACAGATACGCAGTATTTT
CASVAGGDTDTQYF
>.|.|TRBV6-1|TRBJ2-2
TGTGCCAGCAGGGGGACTGCGAACACCGGGGAGCTGTTTTTT
CASRGTANTGELFF
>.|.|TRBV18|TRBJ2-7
TGTGCCAGCTCACCGTCAGGTGAAGAGCAGTACTTC
CASSPSGEEQYF
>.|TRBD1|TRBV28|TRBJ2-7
TGTGCCATCAACAGGGGGCGGGAGCAGTACTTC
CAINRGREQYF
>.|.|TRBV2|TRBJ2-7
TGTGCCAGCAGTGAAAAGGGGTATTCAAGCTCCTACGAGCAGTACTTC
CASSEKGYSSSYEQYF
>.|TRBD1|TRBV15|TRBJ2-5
TGTGCCACCAGCTCCCGGACAGGGCAGGAGACCCAGTACTTC
CATSSRTGQETQYF
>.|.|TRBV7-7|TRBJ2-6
TGTGCTAGCAGCCAGGGGCCAGCTGCTGGGGCCAACGTCCTGACTTTC
CASSQGPAAGANVLTF
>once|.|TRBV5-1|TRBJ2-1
TGCGCCAGCAGCCAGGAGGGACAGAGCGGCGGTGAGCAGTTCTTC
CASSQEGQSGGEQFF
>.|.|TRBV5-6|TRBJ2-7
TGTGCCAGCAGCTCTCAGGGCAGGGAAGGCGCCTACGAGCAGTACTTC
CASSSQGREGAYEQYF
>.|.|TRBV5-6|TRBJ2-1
TGTGCCAGCAGCTTGGGACTAGTCAATGAGCAGTTCTTC
CASSLGLVNEQFF
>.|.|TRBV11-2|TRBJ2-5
TGTGCCAGCAGCTTAATCCGGGGACAAGAGACCCAGTACTTC
CASSLIRGQETQYF
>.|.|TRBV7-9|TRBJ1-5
TGTGCCAGCAGCCAGGACTCTACCGATCAGCCCCAGCATTTT
CASSQDSTDQPQHF
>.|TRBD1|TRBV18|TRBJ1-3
TGTGCCAGCTCACCCTTACACCGACAGGGTGATGGAAACACCATATATTTT
CASSPLHRQGDGNTIYF
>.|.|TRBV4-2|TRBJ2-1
TGTGCCAGCAGCCAAGATTTACTAGAGAACAATGAGCAGTTCTTC
CASSQDLLENNEQFF
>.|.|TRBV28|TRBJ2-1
TGTGCCAGCAGTTTAGTGTTAGAGGTCTACAATGAGCAGTTCTTC
CASSLVLEVYNEQFF